This T cell receptor beta chain is from a study of a mutant IDH1 vaccine in newly diagnosed glioma. Time point described: week 5, during vaccination. With topical imiquimod, each dose of the vaccine consisted of 300 ug of mutant IDH1 20-mer peptide. TCRdb's copy holds only in-frame clones and misses some; the assay was immunoSEQ multiplex PCR. Among 50,000 to 55,000 clones listed, around 78% were seen once. Worth noting for this clone: Its antigen is as yet unknown.

The CDR3 loop spans 14 amino acids. Per the germline V gene, CDR1 is SEHNR and CDR2 is FQNEAQ (reference sequence). Trimming shortened V by 3 bases and J by 4 bases, and 12 bases separated the two germline ends. The TCR was taken from a middle-aged man with glioma. This sequence joins TRBV7-9 and TRBJ1-1; D gene ambiguous. The sample here was PBMCs, taken from a glioma patient whose treatment included an IDH1 peptide vaccine. CDR3: CASSFVGAVTEAFF. DNA for the CDR3: TGTGCCAGCAGCTTTGTGGGCGCGGTCACTGAAGCTTTCTTT.